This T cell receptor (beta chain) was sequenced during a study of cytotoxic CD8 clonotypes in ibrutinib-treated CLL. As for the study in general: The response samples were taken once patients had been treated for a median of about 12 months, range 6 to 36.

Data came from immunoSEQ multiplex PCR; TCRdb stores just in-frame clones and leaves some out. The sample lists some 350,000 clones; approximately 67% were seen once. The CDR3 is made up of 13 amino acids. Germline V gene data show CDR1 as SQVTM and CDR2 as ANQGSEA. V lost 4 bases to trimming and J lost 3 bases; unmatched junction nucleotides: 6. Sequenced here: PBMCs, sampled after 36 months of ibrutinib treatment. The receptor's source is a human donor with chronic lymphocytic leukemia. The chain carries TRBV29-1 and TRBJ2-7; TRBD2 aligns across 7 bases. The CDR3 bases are TGCAGCGTTGTTGCGGGAGATCTCTACGAGCAGTACTTC. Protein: CSVVAGDLYEQYF.